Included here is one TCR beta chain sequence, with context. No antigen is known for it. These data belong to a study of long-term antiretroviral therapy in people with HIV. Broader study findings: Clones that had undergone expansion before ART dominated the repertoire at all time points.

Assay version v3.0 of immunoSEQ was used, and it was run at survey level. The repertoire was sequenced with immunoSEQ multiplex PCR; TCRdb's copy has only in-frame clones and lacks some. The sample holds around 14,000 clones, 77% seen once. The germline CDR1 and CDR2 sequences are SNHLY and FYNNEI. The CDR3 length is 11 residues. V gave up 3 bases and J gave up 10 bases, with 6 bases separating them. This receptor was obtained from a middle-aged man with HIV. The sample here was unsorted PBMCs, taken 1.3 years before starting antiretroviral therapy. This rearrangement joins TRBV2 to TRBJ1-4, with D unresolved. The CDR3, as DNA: TGTGCCAGCAGTGAGGAGGGAAAACTGTTTTTT. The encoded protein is CASSEEGKLFF.